This T cell receptor beta chain was retrieved from a study of tumor and adjacent non-tumor tissue in lung cancer. Overall study context: Aged about 30 to 76 years, patients included roughly eleven men and roughly 5 women with stage I to III disease. Notes on the study in general: Compared with tumor, normal lung showed significantly lower TCR diversity.

TCRbeta libraries were built with three rounds of nested PCR, modified from ARM-PCR. A single record per CDR3 protein comes from TCRdb applying MiXCR to the multiplex PCR reads. Of 75,000 to 90,000 distinct CDR3 sequences listed, more than 75% are singletons. RNA was extracted from bulk tissue without any cell sorting. This non-tumor lung sample came from over 3 cm beyond the tumor edge. The CDR3 runs to 15 residues. In germline, CDR1 is SGHTA, CDR2 FQGTGA. Turning to this clonotype: The antigen is unknown. Compared with germline, one end of the junction differs, possibly owing to a read error.

The clonotype originates from a woman in her 50s with non-small cell lung cancer. Sequences were obtained from distant non-tumor lung tissue. This chain connects TRBV7-3 to TRBJ2-6; no reliable D call. The CDR3 sequence: CASSLAPSGANVLTF. The CDR3 nucleotides read TGTGCAAGCAGCTTAGCCCCCTCTGGGGCCAACGTCCTGACTTTC.